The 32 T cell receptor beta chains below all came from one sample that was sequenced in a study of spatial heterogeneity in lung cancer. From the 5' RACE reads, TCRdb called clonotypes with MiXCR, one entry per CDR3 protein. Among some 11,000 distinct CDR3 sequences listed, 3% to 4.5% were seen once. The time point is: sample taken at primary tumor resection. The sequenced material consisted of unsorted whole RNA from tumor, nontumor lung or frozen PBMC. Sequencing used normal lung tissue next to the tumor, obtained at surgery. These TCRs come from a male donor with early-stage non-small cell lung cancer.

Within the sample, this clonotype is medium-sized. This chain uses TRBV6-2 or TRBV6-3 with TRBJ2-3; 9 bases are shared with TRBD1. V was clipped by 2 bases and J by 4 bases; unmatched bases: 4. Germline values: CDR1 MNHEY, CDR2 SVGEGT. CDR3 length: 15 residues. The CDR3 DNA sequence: TGTGCCAGCAGTTACAGGGACAGGGTCTCAGATACGCAGTATTTT. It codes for CASSYRDRVSDTQYF.

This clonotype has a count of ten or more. CDR3 residues: CSGASNPYEQYF. For the CDR3, the DNA is TGCAGTGGGGCTAGTAATCCCTACGAGCAGTACTTC. The chain uses TRBV20-1 and TRBJ2-7, with D uncertain. CDR1 DFQATT and CDR2 SNEGSKA come from the germline V gene (reference sequence). CDR3 length equals 12 residues. The V and J ends lost 7 bases and 2 bases respectively, with 12 bases between them.

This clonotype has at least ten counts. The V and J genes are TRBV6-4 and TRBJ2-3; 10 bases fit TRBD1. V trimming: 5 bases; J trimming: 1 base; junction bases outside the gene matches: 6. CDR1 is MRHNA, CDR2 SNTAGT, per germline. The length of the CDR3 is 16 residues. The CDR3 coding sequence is TGTGCCAGCAGTCCCACCGGGACAGGGGGCACAGATACGCAGTATTTT. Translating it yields CASSPTGTGGTDTQYF.

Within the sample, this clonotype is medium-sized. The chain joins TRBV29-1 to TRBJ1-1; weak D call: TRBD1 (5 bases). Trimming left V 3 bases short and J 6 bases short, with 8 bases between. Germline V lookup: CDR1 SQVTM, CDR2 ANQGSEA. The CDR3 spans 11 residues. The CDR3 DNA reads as TGCAGCGTTGAGTGGGGACCTGAAGCTTTCTTT. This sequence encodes CSVEWGPEAFF. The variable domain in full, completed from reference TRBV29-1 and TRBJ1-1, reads SAVISQKPSRDICQRGTSLTIQCQVDSQVTMMFWYRQQPGQSLTLIATANQGSEATYESGFVIDKFPISRPNLTFSTLTVSNMSPEDSSIYLCSVEWGPEAFFGQGTRLTVV.

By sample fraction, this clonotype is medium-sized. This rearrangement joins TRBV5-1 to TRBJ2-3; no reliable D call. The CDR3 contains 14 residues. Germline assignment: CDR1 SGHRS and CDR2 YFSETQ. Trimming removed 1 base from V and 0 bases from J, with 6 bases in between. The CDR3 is CASSLFPSTDTQYF. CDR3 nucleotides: TGCGCCAGCAGCTTGTTCCCTAGCACAGATACGCAGTATTTT.

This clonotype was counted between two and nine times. CDR3 protein: CSALQREAKNIQYF. As DNA, the CDR3 is TGCAGTGCTCTACAGCGGGAGGCCAAAAACATTCAGTACTTC. This sequence joins TRBV20-1 and TRBJ2-4, with TRBD2 matching over 8 bases. Germline CDR1 reads DFQATT; CDR2 reads SNEGSKA (reference sequence). This CDR3 is 14 amino acids long. V trimming: 5 bases; J trimming: 1 base; junction bases outside the gene matches: 4.

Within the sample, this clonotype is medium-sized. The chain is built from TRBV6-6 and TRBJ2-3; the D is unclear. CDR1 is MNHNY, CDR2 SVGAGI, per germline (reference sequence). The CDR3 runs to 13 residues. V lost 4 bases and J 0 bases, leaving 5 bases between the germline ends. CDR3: CASSFDSTDTQYF. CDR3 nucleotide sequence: TGTGCCAGCAGTTTCGATAGCACAGATACGCAGTATTTT.

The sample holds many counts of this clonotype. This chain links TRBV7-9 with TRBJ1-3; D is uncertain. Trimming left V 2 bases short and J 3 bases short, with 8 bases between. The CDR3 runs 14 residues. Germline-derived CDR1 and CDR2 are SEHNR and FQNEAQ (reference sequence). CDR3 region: CASSLLGDGNTIYF. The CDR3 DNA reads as TGTGCCAGCAGCTTATTGGGTGATGGAAACACCATATATTTT.

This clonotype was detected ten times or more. The CDR3 DNA reads TGTGCCAGCAGCCCCCGAGGACAGGTCAACACTGAAGCTTTCTTT. Its translation is CASSPRGQVNTEAFF. This chain uses TRBV9 with TRBJ1-1, with TRBD1 identical over 7 bases. V gave up 4 bases and J gave up 2 bases; unmatched junction bases: 8. The germline V gene has CDR1 SGDLS and CDR2 YYNGEE. CDR3 size: 15 residues.

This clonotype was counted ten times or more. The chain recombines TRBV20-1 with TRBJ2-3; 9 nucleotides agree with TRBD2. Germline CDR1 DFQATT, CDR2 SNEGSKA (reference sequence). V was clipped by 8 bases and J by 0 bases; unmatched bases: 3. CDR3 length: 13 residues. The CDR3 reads CSRAGGSTDTQYF. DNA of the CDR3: TGCAGTAGAGCGGGAGGAAGCACAGATACGCAGTATTTT.

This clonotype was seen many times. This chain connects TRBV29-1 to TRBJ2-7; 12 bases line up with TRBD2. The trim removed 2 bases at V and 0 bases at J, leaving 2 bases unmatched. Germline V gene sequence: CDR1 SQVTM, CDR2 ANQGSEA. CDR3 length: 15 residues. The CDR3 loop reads CSVEWTSGISYEQYF. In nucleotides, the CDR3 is TGCAGCGTTGAATGGACTAGCGGGATCTCCTACGAGCAGTACTTC.

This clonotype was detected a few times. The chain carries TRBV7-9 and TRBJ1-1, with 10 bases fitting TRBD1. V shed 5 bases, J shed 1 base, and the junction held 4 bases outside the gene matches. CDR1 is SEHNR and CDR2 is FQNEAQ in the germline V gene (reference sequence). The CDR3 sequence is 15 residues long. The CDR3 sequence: CASSPRQGANTEAFF. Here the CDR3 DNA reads TGTGCCAGCAGCCCGAGACAGGGGGCGAACACTGAAGCTTTCTTT.

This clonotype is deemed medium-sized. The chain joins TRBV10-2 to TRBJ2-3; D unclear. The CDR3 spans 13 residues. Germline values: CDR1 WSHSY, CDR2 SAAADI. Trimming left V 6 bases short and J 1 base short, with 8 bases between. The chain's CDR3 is CASRTPGTDTQYF. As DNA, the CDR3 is TGCGCCAGCAGAACCCCAGGCACAGATACGCAGTATTTT.

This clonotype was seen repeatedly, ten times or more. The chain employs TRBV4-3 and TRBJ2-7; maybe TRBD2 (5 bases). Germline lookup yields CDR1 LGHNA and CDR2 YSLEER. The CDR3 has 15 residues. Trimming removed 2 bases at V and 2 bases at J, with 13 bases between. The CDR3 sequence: CASSQSLARTYEQYF. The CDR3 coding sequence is TGCGCCAGCAGCCAAAGCTTAGCGCGGACCTACGAGCAGTACTTC.

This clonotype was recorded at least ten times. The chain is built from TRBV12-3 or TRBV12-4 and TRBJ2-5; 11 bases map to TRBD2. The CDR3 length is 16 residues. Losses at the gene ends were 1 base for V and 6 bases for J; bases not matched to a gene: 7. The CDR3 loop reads CASSLGASGRLKTQYF. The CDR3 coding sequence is TGTGCCAGCAGTTTAGGAGCTAGCGGGAGGCTAAAGACCCAGTACTTC.

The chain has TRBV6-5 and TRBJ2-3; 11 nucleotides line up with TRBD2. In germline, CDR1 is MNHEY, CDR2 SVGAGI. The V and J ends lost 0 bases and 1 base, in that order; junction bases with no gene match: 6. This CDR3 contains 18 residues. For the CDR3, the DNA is TGTGCCAGCAGTTACTCCCGACGACTAGCGGGGCGCACAGATACGCAGTATTTT. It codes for CASSYSRRLAGRTDTQYF.

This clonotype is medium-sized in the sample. The CDR3 region is CASSLLEEMNTEAFF. The CDR3 DNA reads as TGTGCCAGCAGCTTGCTGGAGGAGATGAACACTGAAGCTTTCTTT. This chain uses TRBV5-4 with TRBJ1-1; no clear D gene. Looked up from germline, CDR1 is SGHNT and CDR2 is YYREEE (reference sequence). The CDR3 runs to 15 residues. V lost 1 base, J lost 0 bases, and 10 bases lay in between.

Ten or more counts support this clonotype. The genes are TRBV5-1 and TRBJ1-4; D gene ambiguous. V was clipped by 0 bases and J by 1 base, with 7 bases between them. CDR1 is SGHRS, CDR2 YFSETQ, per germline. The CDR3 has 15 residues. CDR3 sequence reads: CASSLATGTNEKLFF. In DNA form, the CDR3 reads TGCGCCAGCAGCTTGGCAACGGGAACTAATGAAAAACTGTTTTTT.

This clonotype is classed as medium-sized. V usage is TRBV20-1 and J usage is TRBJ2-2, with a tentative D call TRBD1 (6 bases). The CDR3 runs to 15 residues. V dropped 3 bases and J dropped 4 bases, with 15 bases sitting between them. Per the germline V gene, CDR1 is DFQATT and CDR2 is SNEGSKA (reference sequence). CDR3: CSASLGAHATGELFF. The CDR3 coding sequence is TGCAGTGCTAGTTTGGGGGCCCACGCCACCGGGGAGCTGTTTTTT.

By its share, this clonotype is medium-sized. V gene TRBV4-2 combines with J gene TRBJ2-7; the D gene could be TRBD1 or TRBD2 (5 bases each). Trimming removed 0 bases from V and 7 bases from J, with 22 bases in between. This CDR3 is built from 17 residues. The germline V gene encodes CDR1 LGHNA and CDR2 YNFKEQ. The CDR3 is CASSQDTARGTRGEQYF. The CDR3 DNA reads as TGTGCCAGCAGCCAAGATACCGCGAGGGGAACTCGTGGGGAGCAGTACTTC.

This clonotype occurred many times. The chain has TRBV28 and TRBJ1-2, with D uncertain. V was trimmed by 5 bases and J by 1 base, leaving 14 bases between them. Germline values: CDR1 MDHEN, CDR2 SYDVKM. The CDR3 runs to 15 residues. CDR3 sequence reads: CASSRSVAGNYGYTF. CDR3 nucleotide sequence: TGTGCCAGCAGTAGGTCCGTCGCTGGTAACTATGGCTACACCTTC.

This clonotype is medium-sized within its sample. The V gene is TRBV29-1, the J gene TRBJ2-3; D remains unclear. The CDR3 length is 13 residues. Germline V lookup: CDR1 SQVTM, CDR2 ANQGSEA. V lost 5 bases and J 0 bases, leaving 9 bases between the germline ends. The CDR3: CSVRVESTDTQYF. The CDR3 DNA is TGCAGCGTTAGAGTCGAGAGCACAGATACGCAGTATTTT.

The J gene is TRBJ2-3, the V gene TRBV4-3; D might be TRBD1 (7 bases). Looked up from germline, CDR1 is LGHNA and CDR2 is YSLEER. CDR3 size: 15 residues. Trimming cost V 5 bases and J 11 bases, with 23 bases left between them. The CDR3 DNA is TGCGCCAGCAGCGGAGTTCAGGGGGAGGTCGATGGGCAGTATTTT. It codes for CASSGVQGEVDGQYF.

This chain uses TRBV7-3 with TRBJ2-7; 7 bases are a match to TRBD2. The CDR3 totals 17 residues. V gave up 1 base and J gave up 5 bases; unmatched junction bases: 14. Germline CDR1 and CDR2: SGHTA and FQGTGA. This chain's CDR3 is CASSLNRPGTGGDEQYF. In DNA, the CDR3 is TGTGCCAGCAGCTTAAACCGACCAGGGACTGGGGGGGACGAGCAGTACTTC.

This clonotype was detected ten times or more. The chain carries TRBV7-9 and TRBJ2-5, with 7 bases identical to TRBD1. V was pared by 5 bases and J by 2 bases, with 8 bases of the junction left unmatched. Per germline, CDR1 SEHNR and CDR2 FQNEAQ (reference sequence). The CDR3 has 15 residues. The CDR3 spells CASSTRTGTQETQYF. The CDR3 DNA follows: TGTGCCAGCAGCACCCGGACAGGTACACAAGAGACCCAGTACTTC.

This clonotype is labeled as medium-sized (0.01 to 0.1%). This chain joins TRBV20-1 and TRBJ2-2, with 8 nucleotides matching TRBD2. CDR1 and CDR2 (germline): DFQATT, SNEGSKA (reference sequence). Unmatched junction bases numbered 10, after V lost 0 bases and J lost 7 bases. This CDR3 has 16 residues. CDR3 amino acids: CSARDYREGLSGELFF. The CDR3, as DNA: TGCAGTGCTAGAGATTACCGGGAGGGCCTAAGCGGGGAGCTGTTTTTT.

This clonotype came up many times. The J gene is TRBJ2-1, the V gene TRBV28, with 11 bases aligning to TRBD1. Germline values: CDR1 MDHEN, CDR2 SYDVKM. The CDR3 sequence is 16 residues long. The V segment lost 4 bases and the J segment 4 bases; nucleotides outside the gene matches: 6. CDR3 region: CASSSPGTGGYNEQFF. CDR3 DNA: TGTGCCAGCAGTTCCCCCGGGACAGGGGGATACAATGAGCAGTTCTTC.

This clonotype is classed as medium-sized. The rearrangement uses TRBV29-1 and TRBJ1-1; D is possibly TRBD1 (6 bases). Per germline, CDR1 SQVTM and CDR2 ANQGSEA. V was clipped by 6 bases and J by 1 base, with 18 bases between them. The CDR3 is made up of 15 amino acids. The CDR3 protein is CSVVGGPRGNTEAFF. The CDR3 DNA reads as TGCAGCGTAGTCGGGGGGCCGCGCGGGAACACTGAAGCTTTCTTT.

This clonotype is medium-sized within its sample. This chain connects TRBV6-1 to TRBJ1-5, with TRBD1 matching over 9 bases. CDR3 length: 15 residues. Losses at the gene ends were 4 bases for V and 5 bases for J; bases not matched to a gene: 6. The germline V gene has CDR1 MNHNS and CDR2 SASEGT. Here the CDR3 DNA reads TGTGCCAGCAGTGTAGGACAGGGGCTCCATCAGCCCCAGCATTTT. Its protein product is CASSVGQGLHQPQHF.

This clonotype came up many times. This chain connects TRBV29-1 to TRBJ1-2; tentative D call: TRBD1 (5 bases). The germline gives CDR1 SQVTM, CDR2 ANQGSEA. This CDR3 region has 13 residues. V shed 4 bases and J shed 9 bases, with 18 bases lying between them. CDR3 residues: CSVAPWGEARYTF. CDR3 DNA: TGCAGCGTTGCACCCTGGGGGGAGGCCCGCTACACCTTC. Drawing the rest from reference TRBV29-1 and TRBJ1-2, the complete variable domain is SAVISQKPSRDICQRGTSLTIQCQVDSQVTMMFWYRQQPGQSLTLIATANQGSEATYESGFVIDKFPISRPNLTFSTLTVSNMSPEDSSIYLCSVAPWGEARYTFGSGTRLTVV.

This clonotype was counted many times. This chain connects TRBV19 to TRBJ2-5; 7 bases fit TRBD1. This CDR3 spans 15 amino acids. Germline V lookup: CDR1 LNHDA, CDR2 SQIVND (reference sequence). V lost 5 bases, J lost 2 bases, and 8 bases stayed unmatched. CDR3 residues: CASSGTGTAQETQYF. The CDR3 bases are TGTGCCAGTAGTGGCACCGGGACAGCTCAAGAGACCCAGTACTTC.

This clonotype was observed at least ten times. CDR3 loop: CASSQDLPNEQFF. The CDR3 DNA reads TGTGCCAGCAGCCAAGATCTCCCCAATGAGCAGTTCTTC. The V gene is TRBV3-1, the J gene TRBJ2-1; D remains unclear. Trimming shortened V by 0 bases and J by 6 bases, and 6 bases separated the two germline ends. Germline V gives CDR1 LGHDT, CDR2 YNNKEL (reference sequence). The CDR3 contains 13 residues.